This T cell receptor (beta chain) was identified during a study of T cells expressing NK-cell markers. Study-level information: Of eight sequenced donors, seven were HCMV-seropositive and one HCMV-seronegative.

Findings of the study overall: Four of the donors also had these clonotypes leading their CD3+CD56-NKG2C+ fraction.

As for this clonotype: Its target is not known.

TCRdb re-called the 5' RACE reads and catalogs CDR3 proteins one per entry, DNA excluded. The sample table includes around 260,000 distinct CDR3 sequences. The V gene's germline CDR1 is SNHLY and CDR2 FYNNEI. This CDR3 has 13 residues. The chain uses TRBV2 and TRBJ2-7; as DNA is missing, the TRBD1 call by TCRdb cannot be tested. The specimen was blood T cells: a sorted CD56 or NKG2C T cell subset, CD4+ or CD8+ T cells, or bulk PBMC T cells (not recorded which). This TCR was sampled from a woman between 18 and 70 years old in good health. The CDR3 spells CASSRDPKGEQYF.